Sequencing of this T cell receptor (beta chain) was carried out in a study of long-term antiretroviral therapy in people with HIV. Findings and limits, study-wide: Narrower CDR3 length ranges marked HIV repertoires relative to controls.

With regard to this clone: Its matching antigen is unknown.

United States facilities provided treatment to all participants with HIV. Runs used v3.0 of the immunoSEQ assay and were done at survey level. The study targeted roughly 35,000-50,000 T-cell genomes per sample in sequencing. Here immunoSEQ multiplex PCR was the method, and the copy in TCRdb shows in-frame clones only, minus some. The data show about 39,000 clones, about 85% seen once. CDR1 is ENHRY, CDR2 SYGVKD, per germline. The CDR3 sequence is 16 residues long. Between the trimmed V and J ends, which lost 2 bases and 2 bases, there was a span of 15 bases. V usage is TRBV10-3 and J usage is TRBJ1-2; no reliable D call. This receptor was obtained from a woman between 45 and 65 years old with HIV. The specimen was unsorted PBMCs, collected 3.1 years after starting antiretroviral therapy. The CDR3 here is CAISEPSEVGNYGYTF. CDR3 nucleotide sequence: TGTGCCATCAGTGAGCCCTCTGAGGTGGGCAACTATGGCTACACCTTC.